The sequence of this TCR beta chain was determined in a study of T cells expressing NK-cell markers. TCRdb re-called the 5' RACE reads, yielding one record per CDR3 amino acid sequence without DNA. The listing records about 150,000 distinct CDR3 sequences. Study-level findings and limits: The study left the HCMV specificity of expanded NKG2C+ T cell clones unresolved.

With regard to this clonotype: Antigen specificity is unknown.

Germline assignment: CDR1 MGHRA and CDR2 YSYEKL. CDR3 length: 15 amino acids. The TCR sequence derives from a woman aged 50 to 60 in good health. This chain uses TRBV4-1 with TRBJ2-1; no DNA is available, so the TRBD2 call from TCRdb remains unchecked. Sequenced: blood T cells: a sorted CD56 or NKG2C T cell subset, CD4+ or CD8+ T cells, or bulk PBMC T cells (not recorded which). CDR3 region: CASSPSDYFDNEQFF.